Each of the 23 T cell receptor beta chains below was sequenced from the same sample in a study of technical replicates of blood from a handful of donors. The data were produced by immunoSEQ multiplex PCR, yet TCRdb's version contains in-frame clones alone and is incomplete. The top ten hold around 0.3% of the sample, which has more than 90,000 clones, about 95% seen once. Source material: T cells isolated from PBMCs. These receptors were taken from a human donor in good health.

This clone was counted a single time. The J gene is TRBJ2-3, the V gene TRBV7-2, with unresolved D. The ends were cut back, 5 bases at V and 0 bases at J, with 6 bases in the middle. The CDR3 totals 13 residues. Germline V gene lookup returns CDR1 SGHTA and CDR2 FQGNSA. CDR3 loop: CASSRLSTDTQYF. The CDR3 DNA is TGTGCCAGCAGCCGCCTAAGCACAGATACGCAGTATTTT. The variable domain in full, completed from reference TRBV7-2 and TRBJ2-3, reads GAGVSQSPSNKVTEKGKDVELRCDPISGHTALYWYRQSLGQGLEFLIYFQGNSAPDKSGLPSDRFSAERTGGSVSTLTIQRTQQEDSAVYLCASSRLSTDTQYFGPGTRLTVL.

The CDR3 protein is CASSIGGYGELFF. In DNA, the CDR3 is TGTGCCAGTAGTATAGGGGGCTACGGGGAGCTGTTTTTT. This rearrangement joins TRBV19 to TRBJ2-2; maybe TRBD1 (5 bases). Germline CDR1 LNHDA, CDR2 SQIVND (reference sequence). CDR3 length: 13 residues. V was cut by 1 base and J by 7 bases, with 7 bases left in between. Using reference TRBV19 and TRBJ2-2 for the parts outside the CDR3, the full variable domain is DGGITQSPKYLFRKEGQNVTLSCEQNLNHDAMYWYRQDPGQGLRLIYYSQIVNDFQKGDIAEGYSVSREKKESFPLTVTSAQKNPTAFYLCASSIGGYGELFFGEGSRLTVL.

The chain couples TRBV4-1 to TRBJ1-2; D is ambiguous. This CDR3 contains 15 residues. Per germline, CDR1 MGHRA and CDR2 YSYEKL. Trimming pared 1 base from V and 1 base from J, leaving 10 bases between. CDR3 in amino acids: CASSQGSEDNYGYTF. CDR3 nucleotide sequence: TGCGCCAGCAGCCAAGGTTCCGAGGATAACTATGGCTACACCTTC.

This chain connects TRBV6-6 to TRBJ2-6; 7 bases match TRBD1. The CDR3 is made up of 15 amino acids. Germline CDR1 is MNHNY and CDR2 is SVGAGI (reference sequence). The V segment lost 4 bases and the J segment 2 bases; nucleotides outside the gene matches: 2. The chain's CDR3 is CASSLTGTGANVLTF. CDR3 DNA sequence: TGTGCCAGCAGTTTGACAGGGACTGGGGCCAACGTCCTGACTTTC.

The chain couples TRBV7-9 to TRBJ1-3; D is possibly TRBD1 (5 bases). Trimming stripped 3 bases from V and 4 bases from J, with 10 bases between. Germline CDR1 SEHNR, CDR2 FQNEAQ (reference sequence). The CDR3 has 14 amino acids. The CDR3 spells CASSFAGPGNTIYF. The CDR3, as DNA: TGTGCCAGCAGCTTTGCAGGGCCAGGAAACACCATATATTTT.

The chain couples TRBV9 to TRBJ2-5, with TRBD2 identical over 13 bases. Germline lookup yields CDR1 SGDLS and CDR2 YYNGEE. The CDR3 is 18 residues long. Germline trimming cut 4 bases from V and 4 bases from J; bases unmatched to any gene: 13. CDR3 bases: TGTGCCAGCAGCCCAGGACTAGCGGGAGTTGGTGGTCTAGAGACCCAGTACTTC. Translating it yields CASSPGLAGVGGLETQYF.

This sequence joins TRBV7-2 and TRBJ2-3; D possibly corresponds to TRBD1 (6 bases). The CDR3 runs 14 residues. Germline loops: CDR1 SGHTA, CDR2 FQGNSA. The ends were cut back, 8 bases at V and 4 bases at J, with 16 bases in the middle. As DNA, the CDR3 is TGTGCCAGCGGATCAGGGACAACTCCAGATACGCAGTATTTT. Translating gives CASGSGTTPDTQYF.

The V and J genes are TRBV27 and TRBJ1-1; D possibly corresponds to TRBD1 (5 bases). Germline V gene sequence: CDR1 MNHEY, CDR2 SMNVEV (reference sequence). The CDR3 covers 12 residues. V lost 5 bases to trimming and J lost 7 bases, with 11 bases between them. The DNA for the CDR3 is TGTGCCAGCAGTGATTTCGACAGTGAAGCTTTCTTT. Its translation: CASSDFDSEAFF.

Here the CDR3 DNA reads TGTGCCAGCAGCTTAAGGTCAGGGACAGGAAACACCATATATTTT. Translating gives CASSLRSGTGNTIYF. The rearrangement links TRBV11-2 to TRBJ1-3, with D tentatively TRBD1 (6 bases). The CDR3 covers 15 residues. Trimming left V 2 bases short and J 4 bases short, with 12 bases between. Germline V gene data show CDR1 as SGHAT and CDR2 as FQNNGV.

Here the CDR3 reads CASTLGPGNADTQYF. The CDR3 nucleotides are TGTGCCAGTACTCTGGGCCCAGGGAACGCAGATACGCAGTATTTT. The rearrangement joins TRBV19 to TRBJ2-3; weak D call: TRBD1 (5 bases). V shed 7 bases and J shed 4 bases, with 18 bases lying between them. CDR3 length: 15 residues. Germline CDR1 LNHDA, CDR2 SQIVND (reference sequence).

The V gene is TRBV4-2, the J gene TRBJ1-5, with 8 bases aligning to TRBD1. The germline gives CDR1 LGHNA, CDR2 YNFKEQ. CDR3 length: 15 amino acids. V lost 4 bases to trimming and J lost 5 bases; unmatched junction nucleotides: 7. The CDR3: CASSPRQGADQPQHF. The DNA of the CDR3 is TGTGCCAGCAGCCCCCGGCAGGGGGCGGATCAGCCCCAGCATTTT.

V gene TRBV2 combines with J gene TRBJ2-1, with 11 bases matching TRBD1. The CDR3 loop spans 15 amino acids. The J segment lost 6 bases and the V segment lost 7 bases, leaving 8 bases of the junction unmatched. Germline V gene sequence: CDR1 SNHLY, CDR2 FYNNEI. The CDR3 DNA reads TGTGCCAGCACGGGCGGACAGGGGGCTATCAATGAGCAGTTCTTC. Translation gives CASTGGQGAINEQFF.

The V gene is TRBV4-3, the J gene TRBJ1-4; TRBD1 might be the D (5 bases). V was clipped by 0 bases and J by 8 bases, with 13 bases between them. This CDR3 region has 15 residues. Germline CDR1 is LGHNA and CDR2 is YSLEER. The CDR3 sequence is CASSQDTGLEEKLFF. For the CDR3, the DNA is TGCGCCAGCAGCCAAGATACGGGACTTGAGGAAAAACTGTTTTTT.

J is TRBJ2-5 and V is TRBV28; TRBD1 agrees at 9 bases. CDR1 and CDR2 from the germline V gene are MDHEN and SYDVKM. The CDR3 covers 15 residues. Trimming took 6 bases from V and 5 from J; bases not matched to a gene: 10. CDR3 sequence reads: CASRPTGGARETQYF. The CDR3 DNA is TGTGCCAGCAGACCTACAGGGGGCGCCCGGGAGACCCAGTACTTC.

The chain combines TRBV27 with TRBJ2-5; the match to TRBD2 covers 12 bases. CDR1 and CDR2 (germline): MNHEY, SMNVEV (reference sequence). The CDR3 covers 16 residues. Losses at the gene ends were 4 bases for V and 5 bases for J; bases not matched to a gene: 8. This CDR3 is CASSSGLAGLQETQYF. The DNA for the CDR3 is TGTGCCAGCAGTTCAGGACTAGCGGGACTCCAGGAGACCCAGTACTTC.

The chain uses TRBV14 and TRBJ2-2, with D possibly being TRBD2 (6 bases). The CDR3 length is 14 residues. Trimming stripped 3 bases from V and 4 bases from J, with 9 bases between. In germline, CDR1 is SGHDN, CDR2 FVKESK. This CDR3 is CASSHPGGTGELFF. DNA of the CDR3: TGTGCCAGCAGCCATCCCGGGGGCACCGGGGAGCTGTTTTTT.

V is TRBV19 and J is TRBJ2-1; the match to TRBD2 covers 14 bases. The CDR3 is made up of 16 amino acids. With 6 bases clipped from V and 12 bases from J, the junction kept 13 bases outside the gene matches. Germline V gene data show CDR1 as LNHDA and CDR2 as SQIVND (reference sequence). The CDR3 reads CASSLLGTSGSNRQFF. DNA for the CDR3: TGTGCCAGTAGCCTCCTTGGGACTAGCGGGAGCAATAGGCAGTTCTTC.

This chain links TRBV5-1 with TRBJ2-2; 7 positions match TRBD2. J lost 5 bases, V lost 4 bases, and 11 bases had no gene match. Germline CDR1 reads SGHRS; CDR2 reads YFSETQ. The CDR3 consists of 16 residues. The CDR3 region is CASSLRRAGATGELFF. The DNA of the CDR3 is TGCGCCAGCAGCCTCCGTCGGGCGGGAGCAACCGGGGAGCTGTTTTTT.

The table lists this clone with a count of one. This chain uses TRBV4-1 with TRBJ1-4, with 8 nucleotides matching TRBD1. This CDR3 has 15 residues. J gave up 6 bases and V 3 bases, and 6 bases lay outside the gene matches. CDR1 is MGHRA and CDR2 is YSYEKL in the germline V gene. CDR3 DNA sequence: TGCGCCAGCAGCCAGCCGGACAGGGACGATGAAAAACTGTTTTTT. Encoded protein: CASSQPDRDDEKLFF.

The V and J genes are TRBV7-3 and TRBJ2-2; D not certain. The CDR3 is 14 residues long. Germline V lookup: CDR1 SGHTA, CDR2 FQGTGA. The V end was cut by 5 bases, the J end by 1 base, with 8 bases between. The CDR3, as DNA: TGTGCCAGCAGCCTTACCAGGAACACCGGGGAGCTGTTTTTT. Residues: CASSLTRNTGELFF.

In its sample, this clone was seen once. The genes are TRBV5-1 and TRBJ2-3; possible D gene TRBD2, 5 bases. The CDR3 has 16 residues. The germline V and J ends were trimmed by 0 bases and 0 bases, with 11 bases remaining between them. The germline V gene has CDR1 SGHRS and CDR2 YFSETQ. Here the CDR3 reads CASSLEAATSTDTQYF. The CDR3 nucleotides are TGCGCCAGCAGCTTGGAAGCGGCTACTAGCACAGATACGCAGTATTTT.

This sequence joins TRBV15 and TRBJ1-5; TRBD1 is a possible D gene (6 bases). The ends were cut back, 0 bases at V and 6 bases at J, with 15 bases in the middle. The CDR3 covers 16 residues. In germline, CDR1 is LNHNV, CDR2 YYDKDF (reference sequence). The CDR3 DNA reads TGTGCCACCAGCAGAGATCGGGCAGGGGCCCTTCAGCCCCAGCATTTT. This gives the protein CATSRDRAGALQPQHF.

This sequence joins TRBV7-9 and TRBJ2-7, with D tentatively TRBD1 (6 bases). The germline V and J ends were trimmed by 5 bases and 3 bases, with 17 bases remaining between them. The CDR3 length is 15 residues. Looked up from germline, CDR1 is SEHNR and CDR2 is FQNEAQ (reference sequence). CDR3 amino acids: CASSPRQVEGYEQYF. The CDR3 nucleotides are TGTGCCAGCAGCCCAAGACAGGTTGAAGGCTACGAGCAGTACTTC.